Shown below are 19 T cell receptor beta chains from a single sample sequenced in a study of blood T cell repertoires in COVID-19. Measured with immunoSEQ multiplex PCR; TCRdb has only the in-frame clones, and not every one. Found here are roughly 230,000 clones, about 80% of them singletons; the top ten hold around 3.7%. Sequenced material: PBMCs or T cells enriched from blood (not recorded which). Receptor source: a man aged 45-65 years who had recovered from COVID-19.

The rearrangement links TRBV2 to TRBJ2-7; D is uncertain. In germline, CDR1 is SNHLY, CDR2 FYNNEI. This CDR3 is built from 11 residues. The ends were cut back, 9 bases at V and 2 bases at J, with 8 bases in the middle. In DNA form, the CDR3 reads TGTGCCAGTCGAGGAGCCTACGAGCAGTACTTC. Protein: CASRGAYEQYF.

The CDR3 loop reads CASSLALGGTEAFF. CDR3 DNA: TGTGCCAGCAGCTTAGCGCTGGGGGGCACTGAAGCTTTCTTT. J is TRBJ1-1 and V is TRBV11-1; D possibly corresponds to TRBD1 (5 bases). The germline V and J ends were trimmed by 0 bases and 4 bases, with 9 bases remaining between them. Germline values: CDR1 SGHAT, CDR2 FQDESV (reference sequence). This CDR3 is 14 amino acids long. Filled out from reference TRBV11-1 and TRBJ1-1, the complete variable domain reads EAEVAQSPRYKITEKSQAVAFWCDPISGHATLYWYRQILGQGPELLVQFQDESVVDDSQLPKDRFSAERLKGVDSTLKIQPAELGDSAMYLCASSLALGGTEAFFGQGTRLTVV.

CDR3 region: CATAGAGETGANVLTF. CDR3 nucleotides: TGTGCCACCGCGGGAGCAGGGGAAACTGGGGCCAACGTCCTGACTTTC. V usage is TRBV15 and J usage is TRBJ2-6, with D possibly being TRBD2 (7 bases). CDR3 length: 16 residues. Trimming cost V 8 bases and J 2 bases, with 16 bases left between them. Germline V gene data show CDR1 as LNHNV and CDR2 as YYDKDF (reference sequence). Full variable domain (missing parts from reference TRBV15 and TRBJ2-6): DAMVIQNPRYQVTQFGKPVTLSCSQTLNHNVMYWYQQKSSQAPKLLFHYYDKDFNNEADTPDNFQSRRPNTSFCFLDIRSPGLGDTAMYLCATAGAGETGANVLTFGAGSRLTVL.

The rearrangement uses TRBV11-3 and TRBJ1-3; TRBD1 matches at 9 bases. The CDR3 sequence is 13 residues long. The V and J ends lost 6 bases and 3 bases, in that order; junction bases with no gene match: 0. Per germline, CDR1 SGHNT and CDR2 YENEEA. The CDR3: CASRDRGGNTIYF. In nucleotides, the CDR3 is TGTGCCAGCAGGGACAGGGGTGGAAACACCATATATTTT.

The V call is TRBV12-3 or TRBV12-4, the J call TRBJ1-1; D is perhaps TRBD1 (5 bases). Trimming removed 1 base at V and 6 bases at J, with 6 bases between. The CDR3 totals 12 residues. CDR3 in DNA: TGTGCCAGCAGTTTAGAAGGGGCTGAAGCTTTCTTT. As protein: CASSLEGAEAFF.

The chain recombines TRBV19 with TRBJ1-3; D is unclear. The V end was cut by 8 bases, the J end by 2 bases, with 16 bases between. Germline V gene sequence: CDR1 LNHDA, CDR2 SQIVND (reference sequence). The CDR3 contains 15 residues. This CDR3 reads CASRDSIIPGNTIYF. CDR3 DNA sequence: TGTGCCAGTCGGGATTCCATTATCCCTGGAAACACCATATATTTT.

The V gene is TRBV27, the J gene TRBJ1-1; TRBD1 is a possible D gene (6 bases). Trimming shortened V by 6 bases and J by 3 bases, and 11 bases separated the two germline ends. The CDR3 loop spans 13 amino acids. Germline CDR1 MNHEY, CDR2 SMNVEV (reference sequence). The CDR3 DNA follows: TGTGCCAGCAGCAAATACAGGGACACTGAAGCTTTCTTT. This gives the protein CASSKYRDTEAFF.

This clone came up once. The chain carries TRBV7-2 and TRBJ1-2; TRBD1 agrees at 8 bases. With 1 base clipped from V and 7 bases from J, the junction kept 8 bases outside the gene matches. CDR1 SGHTA and CDR2 FQGNSA come from the germline V gene. This CDR3 has 15 amino acids. The CDR3 reads CASSLGRRGQSGYTF. The CDR3 nucleotides are TGTGCCAGCAGCTTAGGTCGCAGGGGGCAAAGTGGCTACACCTTC.

The genes are TRBV13 and TRBJ2-7; no firm D call. The germline V gene has CDR1 PRHDT and CDR2 FYEKMQ (reference sequence). V lost 0 bases and J 2 bases, leaving 8 bases between the germline ends. The CDR3 sequence is 14 residues long. The CDR3 nucleotides read TGTGCCAGCAGCTTAGGGCTAAAACCCTACGAGCAGTACTTC. This translates into CASSLGLKPYEQYF.

The V and J genes are TRBV11-3 and TRBJ2-7, with 8 bases aligning to TRBD2. In germline, CDR1 is SGHNT, CDR2 YENEEA. The V gene end was trimmed by 1 base and the J gene end by 2 bases; junction bases not matched to a gene: 10. The CDR3 spans 17 residues. The CDR3 DNA reads as TGTGCCAGCAGCTTAGGCTTCGTGCGGGGGGTCGCCTACGAGCAGTACTTC. Its translation: CASSLGFVRGVAYEQYF.

The chain employs TRBV2 and TRBJ1-2; D possibly corresponds to TRBD1 (6 bases). Germline V lookup: CDR1 SNHLY, CDR2 FYNNEI. This CDR3 spans 12 amino acids. Trimming took off 5 bases at V and 8 bases at J, with 12 bases between the two ends. The CDR3 DNA sequence: TGTGCCAGCAGTACGACAGGTTCCGGCTACACCTTC. Translation: CASSTTGSGYTF.

V gene TRBV7-9 combines with J gene TRBJ1-1; 7 bases are shared with TRBD1. CDR3 length: 15 amino acids. Germline V gene data show CDR1 as SEHNR and CDR2 as FQNEAQ (reference sequence). V was clipped by 3 bases and J by 7 bases; unmatched bases: 11. The CDR3: CASSFPRGRLIEAFF. The DNA for the CDR3 is TGTGCCAGCAGCTTCCCGAGGGGGCGTTTAATTGAAGCTTTCTTT.

This chain uses TRBV9 with TRBJ2-1; D is perhaps TRBD2 (5 bases). The CDR3 loop spans 13 amino acids. Trimming pared 0 bases from V and 4 bases from J, leaving 5 bases between. Germline V gives CDR1 SGDLS, CDR2 YYNGEE. CDR3 in amino acids: CASSVAGYNEQFF. In DNA, the CDR3 is TGTGCCAGCAGCGTAGCGGGATACAATGAGCAGTTCTTC.

This clone was found a few times. CDR3 sequence reads: CASSQRLASVYEQYF. CDR3 DNA sequence: TGTGCCAGCAGCCAAAGGCTAGCTTCAGTCTACGAGCAGTACTTC. The chain combines TRBV3-1 (or the pseudogene TRBV3-2) with TRBJ2-7; D may be TRBD2 (5 bases). V was pared by 2 bases and J by 3 bases, with 14 bases between. The CDR3 is made up of 15 amino acids. Looked up from germline, CDR1 is LGHDT and CDR2 is YNNKEL (reference sequence).

The chain recombines TRBV7-8 with TRBJ2-5; TRBD1 matches 7 bases. Germline CDR1 is SGHVS and CDR2 is FQNEAQ. With V trimmed by 1 base and J by 4 bases, 9 bases remained unmatched. This CDR3 has 16 residues. CDR3 coding DNA: TGTGCCAGCAGCTTAGGCGGACAGGCCGAGGGAGAGACCCAGTACTTC. This codes for CASSLGGQAEGETQYF.

V usage is TRBV9 and J usage is TRBJ1-1; D is perhaps TRBD1 (5 bases). Germline values: CDR1 SGDLS, CDR2 YYNGEE. This CDR3 is built from 13 residues. Trimming stripped 0 bases from V and 6 bases from J, with 9 bases between. CDR3 sequence reads: CASSVEGVAEAFF. In nucleotides, the CDR3 is TGTGCCAGCAGCGTAGAAGGGGTCGCTGAAGCTTTCTTT. Complete variable domain (other parts from reference TRBV9 and TRBJ1-1): DSGVTQTPKHLITATGQRVTLRCSPRSGDLSVYWYQQSLDQGLQFLIQYYNGEERAKGNILERFSAQQFPDLHSELNLSSLELGDSALYFCASSVEGVAEAFFGQGTRLTVV.

The rearrangement uses TRBV3-1 (or the pseudogene TRBV3-2) and TRBJ2-7; D may be TRBD1 (5 bases). The V gene's germline CDR1 is LGHDT and CDR2 YNNKEL (reference sequence). V lost 2 bases and J 5 bases, leaving 7 bases between the germline ends. The CDR3 covers 12 residues. The CDR3 reads CASSQRGNEQYF. In nucleotides, the CDR3 is TGTGCCAGCAGCCAAAGGGGCAACGAGCAGTACTTC.

Worth noting for this clone: Other nucleotide sequences from this sample produce the same CDR3. The V and J genes are TRBV11-2 and TRBJ2-5, with unresolved D. CDR1 SGHAT and CDR2 FQNNGV come from the germline V gene. The CDR3 extends over 12 amino acids. V lost 1 base and J 4 bases, leaving 4 bases between the germline ends. The CDR3, as DNA: TGTGCCAGCAGCTTAGTCTCAGAGACCCAGTACTTC. Translated: CASSLVSETQYF.

This clone was counted a single time. This rearrangement joins TRBV18 to TRBJ1-6, with D possibly TRBD1 on 6 matching bases. Germline loops: CDR1 KGHSH, CDR2 LQKENI. The ends were cut back, 2 bases at V and 7 bases at J, with 9 bases in the middle. This CDR3 is built from 14 residues. The CDR3 loop is CASSPRDTNSPLHF. For the CDR3, the DNA is TGTGCCAGCTCACCAAGGGACACAAATTCACCCCTCCACTTT.